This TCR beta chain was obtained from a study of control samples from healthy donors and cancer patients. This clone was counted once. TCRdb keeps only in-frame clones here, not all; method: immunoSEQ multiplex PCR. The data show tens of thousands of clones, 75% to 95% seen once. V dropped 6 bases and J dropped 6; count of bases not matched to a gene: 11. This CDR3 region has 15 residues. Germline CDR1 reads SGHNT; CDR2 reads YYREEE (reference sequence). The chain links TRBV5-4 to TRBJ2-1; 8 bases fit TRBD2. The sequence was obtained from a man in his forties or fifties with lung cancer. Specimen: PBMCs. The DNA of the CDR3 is TGTGCCAGCATGGACGACGGGGGGGACCCCAATGAGCAGTTCTTC. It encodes CASMDDGGDPNEQFF.